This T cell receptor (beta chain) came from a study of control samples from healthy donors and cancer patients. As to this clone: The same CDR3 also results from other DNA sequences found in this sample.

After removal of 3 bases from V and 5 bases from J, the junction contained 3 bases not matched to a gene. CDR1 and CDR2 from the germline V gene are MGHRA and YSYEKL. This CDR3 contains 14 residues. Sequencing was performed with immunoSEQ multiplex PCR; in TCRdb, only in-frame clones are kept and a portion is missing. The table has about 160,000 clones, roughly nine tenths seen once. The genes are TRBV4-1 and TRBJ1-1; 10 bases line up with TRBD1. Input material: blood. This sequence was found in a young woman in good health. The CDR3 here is CASSQDRGRTEAFF. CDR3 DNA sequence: TGCGCCAGCAGCCAGGACAGGGGGAGGACTGAAGCTTTCTTT.